This is a list of T cell receptor beta chains from one sample in a study of T cell responses to AZD1222 COVID-19 vaccine. Sequencing was performed with immunoSEQ multiplex PCR; in TCRdb, only in-frame clones are kept and a portion is missing. Among 100,000 to 150,000 clones listed, roughly nine tenths were seen once. The sample consisted of peripheral blood, taken on day 0 of AZD1222 vaccination. These receptor sequences come from an adult in good health. Each CDR3 is given with its conserved first and last residue. D genes are given only for firm matches. Clone size is stated in some rows and not others, as once, few, many or a class when expanded.

D gene	V gene	clone size	J gene	CDR3 DNA	CDR3 protein
.	TRBV5-5	.	TRBJ1-4	TGTGCCAGCAGCTTGGCTTTCCGGGACACCTTCGAAAAACTGTTTTTT	CASSLAFRDTFEKLFF
TRBD1	TRBV6-5	.	TRBJ1-2	TGTGCCAGCAGTTCCCGGGACAGAGCCGTCTATGGCTACACCTTC	CASSSRDRAVYGYTF
.	TRBV3-1/TRBV3-2	.	TRBJ2-5	TGTGCCAGCAGCCAAGACGGAAGACCCCCCGCGCAGACCCAGTACTTC	CASSQDGRPPAQTQYF
.	TRBV20-1	.	TRBJ1-2	TGCAGTGCTAGTAGAGCAGCTACTACTCCCCAGTGGGGCTACACCTTC	CSASRAATTPQWGYTF
.	TRBV12-3/TRBV12-4	.	TRBJ2-7	TGTGCCAGCAGTTTACAAGGGCGATACGAGCAGTACTTC	CASSLQGRYEQYF
.	TRBV15	.	TRBJ1-6	TGTGCCACCAGTTCAACAGGGACGCCACCCCTCCACTTT	CATSSTGTPPLHF
TRBD2	TRBV5-1	once	TRBJ2-3	TGCGCCAGCGGGACGGGAGCGACTAGCGGGTGGACGCCTGATACGCAGTATTTT	CASGTGATSGWTPDTQYF
.	TRBV3-1/TRBV3-2	.	TRBJ1-1	TGTGCCAGCAGCCAACGGACAGTCACTGAAGCTTTCTTT	CASSQRTVTEAFF
.	TRBV5-1	.	TRBJ2-5	TGCGCCAGCAGCTTGAGTCCTCAAGAGACCCAGTACTTC	CASSLSPQETQYF
.	TRBV5-6	.	TRBJ1-1	TGTGCCAGCAGCTTGTTCAGCACTGAAGCTTTCTTT	CASSLFSTEAFF
TRBD1	TRBV6-5	.	TRBJ1-2	TGTGCCAGCAGACAGGGGGCTGACTATGGCTACACCTTC	CASRQGADYGYTF
.	TRBV15	.	TRBJ1-2	TGTGCCACCAGCAGCTCAGGGAATGGCTACACCTTC	CATSSSGNGYTF
TRBD1	TRBV7-6	once	TRBJ2-1	TGTGCCAGCAGCACAGGGGGACAGACCTACAATGAGCAGTTCTTC	CASSTGGQTYNEQFF
.	TRBV28	.	TRBJ1-5	TGTGCCAGCAGGGGCGGATGGGTGGTTGGTCAGCCCCAGCATTTT	CASRGGWVVGQPQHF
.	TRBV19	.	TRBJ1-5	TGTGCCAGTAGTATAGTTGGTCAGCCCCAGCATTTT	CASSIVGQPQHF
.	TRBV11-1	.	TRBJ1-1	TGTGCCAGCAGCTTAGCGGTCCCAGGGGTCCACCTAAACACTGAAGCTTTCTTT	CASSLAVPGVHLNTEAFF
.	TRBV7-9	.	TRBJ2-3	TGTGCCAGCAGAACGGGGACGGGAAGCACAGATACGCAGTATTTT	CASRTGTGSTDTQYF
TRBD1	TRBV30	.	TRBJ1-6	TGTGCCTGGAGTACCGGGACAGCAAATTCACCCCTCCACTTT	CAWSTGTANSPLHF
.	TRBV5-1	.	TRBJ1-3	TGCGCCAGCAGCTTGGAAGGGACGTTAGGAAACACCATATATTTT	CASSLEGTLGNTIYF
.	TRBV5-1	.	TRBJ2-1	TGCGCCAGCAGCCGAGACGACAATGAGCAGTTCTTC	CASSRDDNEQFF
.	TRBV19	.	TRBJ2-3	TGTGCCAGTACCCAAGGGGGGGCAGGCACAGATACGCAGTATTTT	CASTQGGAGTDTQYF
.	TRBV27	.	TRBJ1-1	TGTGCCAGCAGTAGGGGCCAGGGGAGGGGAGCTTTCTTT	CASSRGQGRGAFF
.	TRBV5-8	.	TRBJ1-4	TGTGCCAGCGGATCTTTCCGGGTCTCCGAGGATGAAAAACTGTTTTTT	CASGSFRVSEDEKLFF
.	TRBV18	.	TRBJ2-3	TGTGCCAGCTCACCACCATCAGGGGGGATCACAGATACGCAGTATTTT	CASSPPSGGITDTQYF
TRBD1	TRBV5-1	.	TRBJ1-2	TGCGCCAGCAGCCCTCCGGACAGGGGAAATGGCTACACCTTC	CASSPPDRGNGYTF
.	TRBV19	.	TRBJ1-1	TGTGCCAGTAGTACCAAGACGGACAACACTGAAGCTTTCTTT	CASSTKTDNTEAFF
TRBD1	TRBV4-1	.	TRBJ1-2	TGCGCCAGCAGCCAAGATCAGGGGGCAAACTATGGCTACACCTTC	CASSQDQGANYGYTF
.	TRBV18	.	TRBJ2-3	TGTGCCAGCTCACCGGGAGACACGCGCACAGATACGCAGTATTTT	CASSPGDTRTDTQYF
TRBD1	TRBV7-6	.	TRBJ2-3	TGTGCCAGCAGCTTAGCGGGGACAGGGGCAGATACGCAGTATTTT	CASSLAGTGADTQYF
.	TRBV2	.	TRBJ1-1	TGTGCCAGCAGTCCTCTACAGGGTATGGGCACTGAAGCTTTCTTT	CASSPLQGMGTEAFF
.	TRBV5-4	.	TRBJ1-3	TGTGCCAGCAGTCCCGAGTCCTCTGGAAACACCATATATTTT	CASSPESSGNTIYF
TRBD1	TRBV7-9	.	TRBJ2-4	TGTGCCAGCAGCTTAGTGACAGGGAACATTCAGTACTTC	CASSLVTGNIQYF
.	TRBV28	.	TRBJ2-7	TGTGCCACCGAGGCCGTCTCCTACGAGCAGTACTTC	CATEAVSYEQYF
TRBD2	TRBV6-5	.	TRBJ2-3	TGTGCCAGCAGTTACGGAAAGCGGGACGGGACAGATACGCAGTATTTT	CASSYGKRDGTDTQYF
TRBD1	TRBV7-9	.	TRBJ1-1	TGTGCCAGCAGCTTAGATGGACAGGGGGCTGAAGCTTTCTTT	CASSLDGQGAEAFF
.	TRBV7-2	.	TRBJ1-2	TGTGCCAGCAGCTTATCATCTAGTGTTGGCTACACCTTC	CASSLSSSVGYTF
.	TRBV28	.	TRBJ1-1	TGTGCCAGCAGTTTAGACAGCCTACTGAACACTGAAGCTTTCTTT	CASSLDSLLNTEAFF
.	TRBV5-4	.	TRBJ2-7	TGTGCCAGCAGTACTAAAACGGGCCACGAGCAGTACTTC	CASSTKTGHEQYF
.	TRBV7-8	.	TRBJ2-7	TGTGCCAGCAGCGTGAGACCCGGGTCTACCTACGAGCAGTACTTC	CASSVRPGSTYEQYF
.	TRBV18	.	TRBJ2-7	TGTGCCAGCTCACCGACCCAGGGGTTGTCCCGCTACGAGCAGTACTTC	CASSPTQGLSRYEQYF
TRBD1	TRBV4-1	few	TRBJ1-6	TGCGCCAGCAGCCAAGGGGACAGAAATTCACCCCTCCACTTT	CASSQGDRNSPLHF
.	TRBV6-5	.	TRBJ2-1	TGTGCCAGCAGCCACGACGTTGTGGGGAATGAGCAGTTCTTC	CASSHDVVGNEQFF
TRBD2	TRBV9	.	TRBJ2-1	TGTGCCAGCAGCGGTAGCGGGAAGGAGACCTACAATGAGCAGTTCTTC	CASSGSGKETYNEQFF
TRBD2	TRBV7-6	.	TRBJ2-1	TGTGCCAGCAGCTTAGGATCGGGAGTAGCGGGGAACCTAAACAATGAGCAGTTCTTC	CASSLGSGVAGNLNNEQFF
.	TRBV4-1	.	TRBJ1-3	TGCGCCAGCAGCCAAGAATGGCAAGCTCGGGGGGGCACCATATATTTT	CASSQEWQARGGTIYF
TRBD1	TRBV5-8	.	TRBJ1-2	TGTGCCAGCAGCAAGGACAGGTGGAGGAAAGGCTATGGCTACACCTTC	CASSKDRWRKGYGYTF
.	TRBV28	.	TRBJ2-3	TGTGCCAGCAGTTTAATCCAGCGGGCCACAGATACGCAGTATTTT	CASSLIQRATDTQYF
.	TRBV3-1/TRBV3-2	.	TRBJ2-2	TGTGCCAGCAGCCAAACATCCGCCGGGGAGCTGTTTTTT	CASSQTSAGELFF
TRBD1	TRBV5-4	.	TRBJ2-1	TGTGCCAGCAGCTCGGGACAGGGCCCCAATGAGCAGTTCTTC	CASSSGQGPNEQFF
.	TRBV30	.	TRBJ1-1	TGTGCCTGGAGTGTACGGGGGTCTGAAGCTTTCTTT	CAWSVRGSEAFF
.	TRBV4-1	.	TRBJ2-3	TGCGCCAGCAGCCAAGATCTGCCCTGGGGAGGACAGCCCTTCGGTACGCAGTATTTT	CASSQDLPWGGQPFGTQYF
.	TRBV27	.	TRBJ2-5	TGTGCCAGCAGTGTGGGATCCTGGTATGAGGAGACCCAGTACTTC	CASSVGSWYEETQYF